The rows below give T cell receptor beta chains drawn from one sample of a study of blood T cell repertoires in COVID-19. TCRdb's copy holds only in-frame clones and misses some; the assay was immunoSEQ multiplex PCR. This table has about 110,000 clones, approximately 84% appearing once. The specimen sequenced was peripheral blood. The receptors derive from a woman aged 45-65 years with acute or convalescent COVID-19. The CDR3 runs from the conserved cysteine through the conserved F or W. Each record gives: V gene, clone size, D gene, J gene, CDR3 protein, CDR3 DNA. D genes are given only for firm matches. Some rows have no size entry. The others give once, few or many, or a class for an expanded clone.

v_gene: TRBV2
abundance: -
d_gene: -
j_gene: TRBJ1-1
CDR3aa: CASSEALRGGTEAFF
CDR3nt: TGTGCCAGCAGTGAAGCGCTTCGTGGCGGTACTGAAGCTTTCTTT

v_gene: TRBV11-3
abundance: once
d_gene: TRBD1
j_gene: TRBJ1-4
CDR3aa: CASSLERRQGSDTATNEKLFF
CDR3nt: TGTGCCAGCAGCTTAGAACGTCGACAGGGGAGTGATACTGCAACTAATGAAAAACTGTTTTTT

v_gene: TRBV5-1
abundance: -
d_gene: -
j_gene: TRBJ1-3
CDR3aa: CASSTDSSGNTIYF
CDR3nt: TGCGCCAGCAGCACGGACAGCTCTGGAAACACCATATATTTT

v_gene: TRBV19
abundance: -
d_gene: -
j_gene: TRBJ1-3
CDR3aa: CASGRRTLTSGNTIYF
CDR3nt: TGTGCCAGTGGGAGGAGGACCTTAACCTCTGGAAACACCATATATTTT

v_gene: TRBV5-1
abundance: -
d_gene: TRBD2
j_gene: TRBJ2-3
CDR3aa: CASSSGLAGLVTDTQYF
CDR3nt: TGCGCCAGCAGCTCCGGACTAGCGGGTTTGGTCACAGATACGCAGTATTTT

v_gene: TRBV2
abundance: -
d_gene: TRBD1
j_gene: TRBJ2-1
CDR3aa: CASQESTGGRNEQFF
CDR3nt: TGTGCCAGCCAAGAATCAACAGGGGGGAGGAATGAGCAGTTCTTC

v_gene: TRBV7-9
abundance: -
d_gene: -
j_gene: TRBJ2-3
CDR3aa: CASSQGFPTDTQYF
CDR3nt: TGTGCCAGCAGCCAGGGGTTCCCCACAGATACGCAGTATTTT

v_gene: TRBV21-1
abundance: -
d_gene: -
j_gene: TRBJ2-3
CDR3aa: CASSKERGHPRTDTQYF
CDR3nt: TGTGCCAGCAGCAAAGAGAGAGGACACCCTCGCACAGATACGCAGTATTTT

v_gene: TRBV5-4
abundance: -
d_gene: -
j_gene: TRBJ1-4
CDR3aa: CASSFVGGNEKLFF
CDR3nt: TGTGCCAGCAGCTTTGTGGGGGGTAATGAAAAACTGTTTTTT

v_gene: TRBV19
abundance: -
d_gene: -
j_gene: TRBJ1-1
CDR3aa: CASSIGSVAEAFF
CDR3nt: TGTGCCAGTAGTATCGGCAGCGTCGCTGAAGCTTTCTTT

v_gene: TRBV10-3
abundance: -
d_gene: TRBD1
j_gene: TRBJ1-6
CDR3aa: CASCGTVNSPLHF
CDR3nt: TGTGCCAGCTGCGGGACAGTTAATTCACCCCTCCACTTT

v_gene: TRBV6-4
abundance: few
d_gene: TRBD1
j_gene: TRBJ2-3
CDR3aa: CASSEEGQGKDTQYF
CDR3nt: TGTGCCAGCAGTGAAGAGGGACAGGGGAAAGATACGCAGTATTTT

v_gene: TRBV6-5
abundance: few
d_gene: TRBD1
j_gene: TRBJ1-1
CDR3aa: CASFNSGGGTEAFF
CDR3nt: TGTGCCAGCTTTAATTCAGGGGGCGGCACTGAAGCTTTCTTT

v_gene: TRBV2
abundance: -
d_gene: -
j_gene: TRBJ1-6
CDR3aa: CASRVGGPLHF
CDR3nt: TGTGCCAGCAGGGTCGGCGGACCCCTCCACTTT

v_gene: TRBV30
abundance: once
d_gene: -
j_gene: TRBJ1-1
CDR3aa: CAWAGYTEAFF
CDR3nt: TGTGCCTGGGCAGGCTACACTGAAGCTTTCTTT

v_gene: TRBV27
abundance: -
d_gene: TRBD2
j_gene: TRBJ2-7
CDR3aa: CASSTTRRGTYEQYF
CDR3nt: TGTGCCAGCAGTACCACCAGGCGGGGGACGTACGAGCAGTACTTC

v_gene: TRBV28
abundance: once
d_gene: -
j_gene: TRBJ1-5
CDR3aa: CAGSSTGLGQPQHF
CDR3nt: TGTGCCGGCAGTTCCACAGGGTTGGGACAGCCCCAGCATTTT

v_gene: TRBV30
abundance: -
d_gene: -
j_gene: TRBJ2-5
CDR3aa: CAWTPTAQETQYF
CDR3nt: TGTGCCTGGACCCCTACAGCCCAAGAGACCCAGTACTTC

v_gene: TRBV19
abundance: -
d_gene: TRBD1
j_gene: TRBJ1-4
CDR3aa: CASSDGTVLANEKLFF
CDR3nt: TGTGCCAGTAGTGACGGGACAGTTCTTGCTAATGAAAAACTGTTTTTT

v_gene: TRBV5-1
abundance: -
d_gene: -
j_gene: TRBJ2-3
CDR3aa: CASKTDSSTDTQYF
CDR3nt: TGCGCCAGCAAAACCGACTCTAGCACAGATACGCAGTATTTT

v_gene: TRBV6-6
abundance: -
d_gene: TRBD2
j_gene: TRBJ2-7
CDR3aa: CASSLPTSGAYEQYF
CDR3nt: TGTGCCAGCAGCCTCCCCACTAGCGGGGCTTACGAGCAGTACTTC

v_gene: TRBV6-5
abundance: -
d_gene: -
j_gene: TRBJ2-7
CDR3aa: CASSSPPGIRYDEQYF
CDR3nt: TGTGCCAGCAGTTCCCCCCCGGGGATCCGATATGACGAGCAGTACTTC

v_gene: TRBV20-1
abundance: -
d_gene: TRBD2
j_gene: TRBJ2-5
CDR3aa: CSASLTAGGGETQYF
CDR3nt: TGCAGTGCTAGTTTGACAGCGGGGGGCGGGGAGACCCAGTACTTC

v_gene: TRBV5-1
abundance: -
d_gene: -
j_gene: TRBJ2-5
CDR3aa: CASSPSGQKETQYF
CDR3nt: TGCGCCAGCAGCCCGAGTGGGCAGAAAGAGACCCAGTACTTC

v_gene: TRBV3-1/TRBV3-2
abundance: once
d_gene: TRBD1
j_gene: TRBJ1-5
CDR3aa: CASSITGTDQPQHF
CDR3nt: TGTGCCAGCAGTATAACCGGGACAGACCAGCCCCAGCATTTT

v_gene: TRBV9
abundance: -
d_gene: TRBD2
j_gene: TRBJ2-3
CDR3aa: CASSVSAGGLEDTQYF
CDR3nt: TGTGCCAGCAGCGTATCAGCGGGGGGGCTGGAAGATACGCAGTATTTT

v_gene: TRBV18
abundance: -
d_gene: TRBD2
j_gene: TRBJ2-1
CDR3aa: CASSPQRLAVTYNEQFF
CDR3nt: TGTGCCAGCTCACCACAAAGACTAGCGGTAACCTACAATGAGCAGTTCTTC

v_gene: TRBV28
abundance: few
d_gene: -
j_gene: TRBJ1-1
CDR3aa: CASSLLRTEAFF
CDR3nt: TGTGCCAGCAGTTTACTCCGGACTGAAGCTTTCTTT

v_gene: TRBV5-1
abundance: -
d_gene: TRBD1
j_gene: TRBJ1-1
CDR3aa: CASSLGGTGRLGTEAFF
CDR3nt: TGCGCCAGCAGCTTGGGTGGGACAGGGAGATTGGGCACTGAAGCTTTCTTT

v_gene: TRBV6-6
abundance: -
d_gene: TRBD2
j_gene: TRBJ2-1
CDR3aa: CASSKGLVSYNEQFF
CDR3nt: TGTGCCAGCAGTAAAGGACTAGTGTCTTACAATGAGCAGTTCTTC

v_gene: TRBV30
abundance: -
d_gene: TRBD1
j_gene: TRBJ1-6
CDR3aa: CAWSGQGNSPLHF
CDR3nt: TGTGCCTGGAGCGGACAGGGGAATTCACCCCTCCACTTT

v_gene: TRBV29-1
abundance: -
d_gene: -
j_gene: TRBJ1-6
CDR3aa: CSVAERGNSPLHF
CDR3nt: TGCAGCGTTGCCGAAAGGGGTAATTCACCCCTCCACTTT

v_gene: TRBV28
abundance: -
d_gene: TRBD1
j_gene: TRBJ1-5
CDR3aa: CASRDRDSNQPQHF
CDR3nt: TGTGCCAGCAGGGACAGGGACAGCAATCAGCCCCAGCATTTT

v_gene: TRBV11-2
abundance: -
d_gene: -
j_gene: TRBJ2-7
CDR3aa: CASSNRTDKFEQYF
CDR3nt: TGTGCCAGCAGCAACCGGACAGACAAGTTCGAGCAGTACTTC

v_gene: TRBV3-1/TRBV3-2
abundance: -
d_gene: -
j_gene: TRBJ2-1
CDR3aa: CASSQSIGDNEQFF
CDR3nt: TGTGCCAGCAGTCAGAGCATCGGGGACAATGAGCAGTTCTTC

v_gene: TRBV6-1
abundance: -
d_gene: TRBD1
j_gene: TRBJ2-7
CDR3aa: CASSELGQGAGEQYF
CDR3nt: TGTGCCAGCAGTGAACTTGGACAGGGGGCCGGCGAGCAGTACTTC

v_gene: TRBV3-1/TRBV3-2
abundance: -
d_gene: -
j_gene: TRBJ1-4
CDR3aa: CASSQDQEKLFF
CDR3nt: TGTGCCAGCAGCCAAGACCAGGAAAAACTGTTTTTT

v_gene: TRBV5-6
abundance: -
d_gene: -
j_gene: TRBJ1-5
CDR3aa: CASSLYNQPQHF
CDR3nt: TGTGCCAGCAGCTTGTATAATCAGCCCCAGCATTTT

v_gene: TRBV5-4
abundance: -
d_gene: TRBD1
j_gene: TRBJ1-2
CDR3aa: CASSLADRPNYGYTF
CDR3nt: TGTGCCAGCAGCTTGGCGGACAGGCCGAACTATGGCTACACCTTC

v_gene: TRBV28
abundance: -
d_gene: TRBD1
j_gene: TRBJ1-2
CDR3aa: CASSLNRGRFYGYTF
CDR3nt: TGTGCCAGCAGTTTAAACAGGGGGCGCTTTTATGGCTACACCTTC

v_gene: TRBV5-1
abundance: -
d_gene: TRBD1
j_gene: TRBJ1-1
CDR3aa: CASSVTGGVGTEAFF
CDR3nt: TGCGCCAGCAGCGTGACAGGGGGAGTGGGCACTGAAGCTTTCTTT

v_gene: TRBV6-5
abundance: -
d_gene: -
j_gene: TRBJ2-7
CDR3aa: CASSKDRGLYEQYF
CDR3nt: TGTGCCAGCAGTAAGGACCGTGGACTATACGAGCAGTACTTC

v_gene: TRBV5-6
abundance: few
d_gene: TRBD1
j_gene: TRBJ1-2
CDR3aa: CASSLEGQGAGYTF
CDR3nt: TGTGCCAGCAGCTTGGAGGGACAGGGGGCTGGCTACACCTTC

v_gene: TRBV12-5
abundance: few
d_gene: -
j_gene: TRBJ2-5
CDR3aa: CASGLGRQYQETQYF
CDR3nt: TGTGCTAGTGGTTTGGGACGACAGTATCAAGAGACCCAGTACTTC

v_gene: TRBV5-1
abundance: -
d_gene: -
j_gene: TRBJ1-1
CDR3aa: CASSPGVGASAFF
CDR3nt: TGCGCCAGCAGCCCGGGAGTAGGGGCGTCAGCTTTCTTT

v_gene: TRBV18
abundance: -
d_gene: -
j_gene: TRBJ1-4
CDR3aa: CASSPPLSSGGSEKLFF
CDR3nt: TGTGCCAGCTCACCACCTCTCTCGTCTGGGGGGAGTGAAAAACTGTTTTTT

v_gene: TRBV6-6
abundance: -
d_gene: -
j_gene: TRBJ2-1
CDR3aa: CASRWTAEEQFF
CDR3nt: TGTGCCAGCAGGTGGACAGCGGAGGAGCAGTTCTTC

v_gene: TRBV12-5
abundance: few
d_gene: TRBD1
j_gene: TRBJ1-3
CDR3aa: CASGSGQVSGNTIYF
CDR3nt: TGTGCTAGTGGGTCGGGACAGGTATCTGGAAACACCATATATTTT

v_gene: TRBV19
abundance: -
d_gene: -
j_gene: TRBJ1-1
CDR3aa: CASISGDKNTEAFF
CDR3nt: TGTGCCAGTATCTCCGGGGACAAGAACACTGAAGCTTTCTTT